Listed below are T cell receptor beta chains from one sample, sequenced in a study of T cells in localized non-small cell lung cancer. Using immunoSEQ multiplex PCR, the repertoire was profiled, and TCRdb retains in-frame clones only, with some absent. Of 19,000 or so clones in the sample, roughly 88% were seen once. This material consisted of peripheral blood mononuclear cells, taken before any cancer treatment. The receptors come from a male donor aged 60 or older with stage II lung adenocarcinoma. CDR3s include the opening cysteine and the closing phenylalanine or tryptophan. The order of the fields is clone size, V gene, J gene, D gene, CDR3 DNA, CDR3 protein. The D gene is left open where the match is weak. Clone size is stated in some rows and not others, as once, few, many or a class when expanded.

abundance: hyperexpanded; v_gene: TRBV19; j_gene: TRBJ2-6; d_gene: TRBD1; CDR3nt: TGTGCCAGTAGCCTAACAGGGGGCACTGGGGCCAACGTCCTGACTTTC; CDR3aa: CASSLTGGTGANVLTF
abundance: -; v_gene: TRBV19; j_gene: TRBJ2-7; d_gene: TRBD1; CDR3nt: TGTGCCAGTAGTATTAGGTCCGACAGGGGGCCCACCTACGAGCAGTACTTC; CDR3aa: CASSIRSDRGPTYEQYF
abundance: -; v_gene: TRBV14; j_gene: TRBJ1-2; d_gene: TRBD1; CDR3nt: TGTGCCAGCAGCCGTCAGGGGGAATACTATGGCTACACCTTC; CDR3aa: CASSRQGEYYGYTF
abundance: -; v_gene: TRBV18; j_gene: TRBJ2-2; d_gene: TRBD2; CDR3nt: TGTGCCAGCTCACCCTTGACTAGCGGCACCGGGGAGCTGTTTTTT; CDR3aa: CASSPLTSGTGELFF
abundance: -; v_gene: TRBV5-1; j_gene: TRBJ2-7; d_gene: -; CDR3nt: TGCGCCAGCAGCTTGGGACAAATCGGCGTGGACGAGCAGTACTTC; CDR3aa: CASSLGQIGVDEQYF
abundance: -; v_gene: TRBV5-1; j_gene: TRBJ2-3; d_gene: TRBD2; CDR3nt: TGCGCCAGCAGCTTGTCTTTTCAAGCGCCAACTGGACTAGTACCGACAGATACGCAGTATTTT; CDR3aa: CASSLSFQAPTGLVPTDTQYF
abundance: -; v_gene: TRBV5-1; j_gene: TRBJ1-5; d_gene: -; CDR3nt: TGCGCCAGCAGCTTTGGGCCGGGCAATCAGCCCCAGCATTTT; CDR3aa: CASSFGPGNQPQHF
abundance: -; v_gene: TRBV7-6; j_gene: TRBJ2-5; d_gene: -; CDR3nt: TGTGCCAGCAGCTTATCTGAAAGGGACACTCGGTACCAAGAGACCCAGTACTTC; CDR3aa: CASSLSERDTRYQETQYF
abundance: -; v_gene: TRBV15; j_gene: TRBJ1-5; d_gene: -; CDR3nt: TGTGCCACCAATACATACAGGGCTGTTCAGCCCCAGCATTTT; CDR3aa: CATNTYRAVQPQHF
abundance: -; v_gene: TRBV2; j_gene: TRBJ2-5; d_gene: -; CDR3nt: TGTGCCAGCAGTAATACAATAGGCCAGTACTTC; CDR3aa: CASSNTIGQYF
abundance: -; v_gene: TRBV9; j_gene: TRBJ2-7; d_gene: TRBD2; CDR3nt: TGTGCCAGCAGCGAAGGACTAGCGGACTACGAGCAGTACTTC; CDR3aa: CASSEGLADYEQYF
abundance: -; v_gene: TRBV11-2; j_gene: TRBJ2-7; d_gene: TRBD2; CDR3nt: TGTGCCAGCAGCTTCGGGAGGAACGTGGACGAGCAGTACTTC; CDR3aa: CASSFGRNVDEQYF
abundance: -; v_gene: TRBV10-1; j_gene: TRBJ2-1; d_gene: TRBD2; CDR3nt: TGCGCCAGCAGTGATGGACTAGCGGGAGTTCATGAGCAGTTCTTC; CDR3aa: CASSDGLAGVHEQFF
abundance: -; v_gene: TRBV6-5; j_gene: TRBJ2-1; d_gene: -; CDR3nt: TGTGCCAGCACCCAAGGGAGCTACAATGAGCAGTTCTTC; CDR3aa: CASTQGSYNEQFF
abundance: -; v_gene: TRBV28; j_gene: TRBJ2-7; d_gene: -; CDR3nt: TGTGCCAGCAGCCGACGAGGAGGGGTAGGGTACGAGCAGTACTTC; CDR3aa: CASSRRGGVGYEQYF
abundance: -; v_gene: TRBV11-2; j_gene: TRBJ1-4; d_gene: TRBD1; CDR3nt: TGTGCCAGCAGCTTACACAGGGGAACTAATGAAAAACTGTTTTTT; CDR3aa: CASSLHRGTNEKLFF
abundance: once; v_gene: TRBV9; j_gene: TRBJ2-5; d_gene: -; CDR3nt: TGTGCCAGCAGCGTAGAGGGGAGGGGGCAGGAGACCCAGTACTTC; CDR3aa: CASSVEGRGQETQYF
abundance: -; v_gene: TRBV5-1; j_gene: TRBJ2-7; d_gene: TRBD2; CDR3nt: TGCGCCAGCCGTATTATGAGCGGGGTGCACGAGCAGTACTTC; CDR3aa: CASRIMSGVHEQYF
abundance: -; v_gene: TRBV5-6; j_gene: TRBJ2-1; d_gene: -; CDR3nt: TGTGCCAGCAGCTTAGGGGGCAATGAGCAGTTCTTC; CDR3aa: CASSLGGNEQFF
abundance: once; v_gene: TRBV5-1; j_gene: TRBJ2-7; d_gene: -; CDR3nt: TGCGCCAGCAGCCTGCAATCGGGGTACGAGCAGTACTTC; CDR3aa: CASSLQSGYEQYF
abundance: -; v_gene: TRBV6-6; j_gene: TRBJ2-5; d_gene: -; CDR3nt: TGTGCCAGCGGCGGGACAGACCAAGAGACCCAGTACTTC; CDR3aa: CASGGTDQETQYF
abundance: -; v_gene: TRBV29-1; j_gene: TRBJ2-5; d_gene: -; CDR3nt: TGCAGCGTTGATCGGGTTGGAGGGTTTGGGATAGAGACCCAGTACTTC; CDR3aa: CSVDRVGGFGIETQYF
abundance: -; v_gene: TRBV5-1; j_gene: TRBJ2-3; d_gene: TRBD2; CDR3nt: TGCGCCAGCAGCTTGGATGCGGCTAGCGGGCAGGATACGCAGTATTTT; CDR3aa: CASSLDAASGQDTQYF
abundance: -; v_gene: TRBV15; j_gene: TRBJ2-5; d_gene: TRBD1; CDR3nt: TGTGCCACCAGCAGAGACTACACGGGACAGGGGGAGACCCAGTACTTC; CDR3aa: CATSRDYTGQGETQYF
abundance: -; v_gene: TRBV7-9; j_gene: TRBJ2-5; d_gene: -; CDR3nt: TGTGCCAGCAGCTTACCGACAAGGGGCATCGAGACCCAGTACTTC; CDR3aa: CASSLPTRGIETQYF
abundance: -; v_gene: TRBV4-1; j_gene: TRBJ2-7; d_gene: -; CDR3nt: TGCGCCAGCAGCCAAGAGCCGGAAGAGCAGTACTTC; CDR3aa: CASSQEPEEQYF
abundance: -; v_gene: TRBV7-9; j_gene: TRBJ2-5; d_gene: -; CDR3nt: TGTGCCAGCAGCGCAGCCCCACCCAAAGAGACCCAGTACTTC; CDR3aa: CASSAAPPKETQYF
abundance: -; v_gene: TRBV7-2; j_gene: TRBJ2-7; d_gene: TRBD2; CDR3nt: TGTGCCAGCAGCATAAGACTAGCGGGAGGCGAGCAGTACTTC; CDR3aa: CASSIRLAGGEQYF
abundance: once; v_gene: TRBV15; j_gene: TRBJ2-3; d_gene: TRBD2; CDR3nt: TGTGCCACCAGCAGAGTCCCGCGGGAGGGCCAAACAGATACGCAGTATTTT; CDR3aa: CATSRVPREGQTDTQYF
abundance: -; v_gene: TRBV2; j_gene: TRBJ2-1; d_gene: TRBD2; CDR3nt: TGTGCCAGCAGTGGGCCTAGCGGGAGGCTCTACAATGAGCAGTTCTTC; CDR3aa: CASSGPSGRLYNEQFF
abundance: -; v_gene: TRBV2; j_gene: TRBJ2-5; d_gene: -; CDR3nt: TGTGCCAGCAGTGTTAGGTCGGGAGAGACCCAGTACTTC; CDR3aa: CASSVRSGETQYF
abundance: -; v_gene: TRBV4-2; j_gene: TRBJ2-1; d_gene: -; CDR3nt: TGTGCCAGCAGCCAAGTTCCAGGAGATGGGGGAAACAATGAGCAGTTCTTC; CDR3aa: CASSQVPGDGGNNEQFF
abundance: -; v_gene: TRBV5-1; j_gene: TRBJ2-3; d_gene: TRBD2; CDR3nt: TGCGCCAGCGGGAGCGGGAATCCCGATACGCAGTATTTT; CDR3aa: CASGSGNPDTQYF
abundance: -; v_gene: TRBV28; j_gene: TRBJ1-1; d_gene: -; CDR3nt: TGTGCCAGCAGTTTATCCCGGGGCGGCGAAGCTTTCTTT; CDR3aa: CASSLSRGGEAFF
abundance: -; v_gene: TRBV6-1; j_gene: TRBJ2-5; d_gene: -; CDR3nt: TGTGCCAGCAGTGAAGCGCTTCGATCCCCCCCGGGTAAAGAGACCCAGTACTTC; CDR3aa: CASSEALRSPPGKETQYF
abundance: -; v_gene: TRBV28; j_gene: TRBJ2-3; d_gene: -; CDR3nt: TGTGCCAGCAGTTTATTTAGTGGAACGCAGTATTTT; CDR3aa: CASSLFSGTQYF
abundance: -; v_gene: TRBV18; j_gene: TRBJ1-2; d_gene: -; CDR3nt: TGTGCCAGCTCACCGTCTTTAACTTGGACAGACAACTATGGCTACACCTTC; CDR3aa: CASSPSLTWTDNYGYTF
abundance: -; v_gene: TRBV6-5; j_gene: TRBJ2-1; d_gene: -; CDR3nt: TGTGCCAGCAGTTTCTACAATGAGCAGTTCTTC; CDR3aa: CASSFYNEQFF
abundance: -; v_gene: TRBV27; j_gene: TRBJ2-3; d_gene: -; CDR3nt: TGTGCCAGCAGCTGGCAGGGGTACACAGATACGCAGTATTTT; CDR3aa: CASSWQGYTDTQYF
abundance: -; v_gene: TRBV5-4; j_gene: TRBJ2-7; d_gene: -; CDR3nt: TGTGCCAGCAGCTCCGGAGCACCTAGCGGAGGCCCGGGGGCCCGCGAGCAGTACTTC; CDR3aa: CASSSGAPSGGPGAREQYF
abundance: -; v_gene: TRBV18; j_gene: TRBJ1-1; d_gene: TRBD1; CDR3nt: TGTGCCAGCTCACTACCAGGGACAGGGCCGAGGGACACTGAAGCTTTCTTT; CDR3aa: CASSLPGTGPRDTEAFF
abundance: -; v_gene: TRBV4-1; j_gene: TRBJ1-1; d_gene: -; CDR3nt: TGCGCCAGCAGCCCGACCCCGACGCAGATTTCTTCTGAAGCTTTCTTT; CDR3aa: CASSPTPTQISSEAFF
abundance: -; v_gene: TRBV6-6; j_gene: TRBJ1-1; d_gene: -; CDR3nt: TGTGCCAGCAGTATGGGGCAGGGACGAGCTTTCTTT; CDR3aa: CASSMGQGRAFF
abundance: -; v_gene: TRBV5-1; j_gene: TRBJ2-7; d_gene: TRBD2; CDR3nt: TGCGCCAGCAGCTTTAAGACTAGCGGGATCTTCTCGCCGGGGGAGCAGTACTTC; CDR3aa: CASSFKTSGIFSPGEQYF
abundance: -; v_gene: TRBV11-2; j_gene: TRBJ2-5; d_gene: TRBD1; CDR3nt: TGTGCCAGCACCCCCGGGACAGGGTTCGGGGAGACCCAGTACTTC; CDR3aa: CASTPGTGFGETQYF
abundance: -; v_gene: TRBV7-9; j_gene: TRBJ1-2; d_gene: TRBD1; CDR3nt: TGTGCCAGCAGCCCTCGACAGGGTAACTATGGCTACACCTTC; CDR3aa: CASSPRQGNYGYTF
abundance: -; v_gene: TRBV5-1; j_gene: TRBJ2-7; d_gene: -; CDR3nt: TGCGCCAGCAGCTGGGCGGACACCGGGGTCTCCCCCGAGCAGTACTTC; CDR3aa: CASSWADTGVSPEQYF
abundance: -; v_gene: TRBV18; j_gene: TRBJ2-5; d_gene: -; CDR3nt: TGTGCCAGCTCACCACCGTCGGCAGGGGAAGAGACCCAGTACTTC; CDR3aa: CASSPPSAGEETQYF
abundance: -; v_gene: TRBV5-4; j_gene: TRBJ1-2; d_gene: -; CDR3nt: TGTGCCAGCAGCTTGTCAGGGGTCACTTATGGCTACACCTTC; CDR3aa: CASSLSGVTYGYTF
abundance: -; v_gene: TRBV13; j_gene: TRBJ1-3; d_gene: -; CDR3nt: TGTGCCAGCAGCTTAAACAGGGCTGGAAACACCATATATTTT; CDR3aa: CASSLNRAGNTIYF
abundance: once; v_gene: TRBV27; j_gene: TRBJ2-5; d_gene: -; CDR3nt: TGTGCCAGCAGTTTACCCTGGGGAGAGACCCAGTACTTC; CDR3aa: CASSLPWGETQYF
abundance: -; v_gene: TRBV5-1; j_gene: TRBJ2-7; d_gene: TRBD2; CDR3nt: TGCGCCAGCAGCTTGGGACTAGCGGGATGGGGGGCTTACGGGCAGTACTTC; CDR3aa: CASSLGLAGWGAYGQYF
abundance: once; v_gene: TRBV5-1; j_gene: TRBJ2-1; d_gene: -; CDR3nt: TGCGCCAGCAGCTTTAGCAGGGGATACAATGAGCAGTTCTTC; CDR3aa: CASSFSRGYNEQFF
abundance: -; v_gene: TRBV12-2; j_gene: TRBJ2-5; d_gene: -; CDR3nt: TGTGCAAGTCGCTTAGGGAGCGGGAGAACCCAGTACTTC; CDR3aa: CASRLGSGRTQYF
abundance: -; v_gene: TRBV5-1; j_gene: TRBJ2-3; d_gene: TRBD1; CDR3nt: TGCGCCAGCAGCCCCGGACAGGGTTCGCAGTATTTT; CDR3aa: CASSPGQGSQYF
abundance: -; v_gene: TRBV12-5; j_gene: TRBJ2-3; d_gene: TRBD2; CDR3nt: TGTGCTAGTGGTTTGGACATAGGACTAGCGGGAGGCCTGAGCCCGTATTTT; CDR3aa: CASGLDIGLAGGLSPYF
abundance: -; v_gene: TRBV27; j_gene: TRBJ2-7; d_gene: TRBD1; CDR3nt: TGTGCCAGCAGTTGGACAGGGGCGACCTACGAGCAGTACTTC; CDR3aa: CASSWTGATYEQYF
abundance: -; v_gene: TRBV27; j_gene: TRBJ2-2; d_gene: TRBD1; CDR3nt: TGTGCCAGCAGTGGACCCGGGACAGGTAGAACCGGGGAGCTGTTTTTT; CDR3aa: CASSGPGTGRTGELFF